The 23 T cell receptor beta chains below all came from one sample that was sequenced in a study of identifying expanded T cells in peripheral blood. Clones were sequenced by immunoSEQ multiplex PCR, and TCRdb holds only the in-frame ones, with some missing. The data show around 94,000 clones, around 84% seen once. The specimen sequenced was blood. These receptors were taken from a person aged 18 to 75 in good health.

This chain joins TRBV5-8 and TRBJ2-3; no definite D call. The CDR3 length is 13 residues. The germline gives CDR1 SGHTS, CDR2 YDEGEE. V was cut by 4 bases and J by 2 bases, with 8 bases left in between. CDR3 sequence reads: CASSLNPTDTQYF. In DNA, the CDR3 is TGTGCCAGCAGCCTCAACCCCACAGATACGCAGTATTTT.

The rearrangement joins TRBV10-3 to TRBJ2-7; D possibly corresponds to TRBD2 (5 bases). With 0 bases removed from V and 3 bases from J, the gap between germline ends came to 12 bases. The CDR3 runs to 15 residues. Germline V lookup: CDR1 ENHRY, CDR2 SYGVKD. The CDR3 nucleotides read TGTGCCATCAGTGAGTCAGAGGGAATCTTCTACGAGCAGTACTTC. Amino acid sequence: CAISESEGIFYEQYF.

The V gene is TRBV5-4, the J gene TRBJ1-1; D gene uncertain. This CDR3 is 16 amino acids long. Per germline, CDR1 SGHNT and CDR2 YYREEE (reference sequence). V shed 3 bases and J shed 2 bases, with 17 bases lying between them. The chain's CDR3 is CASSSYRGAKNTEAFF. The CDR3 DNA sequence: TGTGCCAGCAGCTCCTACCGTGGAGCAAAAAACACTGAAGCTTTCTTT. The variable domain in full, with the rest retrieved from reference TRBV5-4 and TRBJ1-1, is ETGVTQSPTHLIKTRGQQVTLRCSSQSGHNTVSWYQQALGQGPQFIFQYYREEENGRGNFPPRFSGLQFPNYSSELNVNALELDDSALYLCASSSYRGAKNTEAFFGQGTRLTVV.

The V call is TRBV4-1, the J call TRBJ1-4, with 7 bases identical to TRBD1. J gave up 1 base and V 4 bases, and 6 bases lay outside the gene matches. CDR3 length: 16 residues. Looked up from germline, CDR1 is MGHRA and CDR2 is YSYEKL. The CDR3 DNA follows: TGCGCCAGCAGCCGACAGGGTGGAATAACTAATGAAAAACTGTTTTTT. Protein: CASSRQGGITNEKLFF.

The rearrangement uses TRBV5-1 and TRBJ2-5; weak D call: TRBD2 (6 bases). This CDR3 spans 13 amino acids. Germline CDR1 and CDR2: SGHRS and YFSETQ. V dropped 4 bases and J dropped 3 bases, with 10 bases sitting between them. CDR3 loop: CASSPSSEETQYF. The CDR3, as DNA: TGCGCCAGCAGCCCGTCTAGCGAAGAGACCCAGTACTTC.

J is TRBJ1-5 and V is TRBV7-2; D uncertain. V lost 5 bases to trimming and J lost 4 bases, with 6 bases between them. The CDR3 sequence is 12 residues long. CDR1 and CDR2 from the germline V gene are SGHTA and FQGNSA. As DNA, the CDR3 is TGTGCCAGCAGCCGGGAGAATCAGCCCCAGCATTTT. Its translation is CASSRENQPQHF.

This clone was seen only a few times. The V and J genes are TRBV7-9 and TRBJ2-1; 7 bases are shared with TRBD1. This CDR3 region has 14 residues. Germline V CDR1 and CDR2: SEHNR, FQNEAQ (reference sequence). V shed 5 bases, J shed 9 bases, and the junction held 10 bases outside the gene matches. Here the CDR3 reads CASSTERQGSEQFF. CDR3 nucleotides: TGTGCCAGCAGCACCGAAAGACAGGGATCTGAGCAGTTCTTC.

The genes are TRBV2 and TRBJ2-2, with D possibly being TRBD2 (5 bases). Germline V CDR1 and CDR2: SNHLY, FYNNEI. Between the trimmed V and J ends, which lost 6 bases and 0 bases, there was a span of 14 bases. The length of the CDR3 is 16 residues. CDR3 residues: CASRDFFLANTGELFF. The CDR3 DNA reads as TGTGCCAGCAGGGACTTTTTCTTAGCGAACACCGGGGAGCTGTTTTTT.

The V gene is TRBV18, the J gene TRBJ2-5; no clear D. V lost 3 bases and J 1 base, leaving 6 bases between the germline ends. This CDR3 has 13 amino acids. Germline V gives CDR1 KGHSH, CDR2 LQKENI. CDR3 sequence: CASSPSRQETQYF. The DNA of the CDR3 is TGTGCCAGCTCACCGAGCCGCCAAGAGACCCAGTACTTC.

This chain links TRBV7-2 with TRBJ2-1; no reliable D call. Germline V gene sequence: CDR1 SGHTA, CDR2 FQGNSA. This CDR3 is built from 13 residues. V lost 2 bases and J 6 bases, leaving 8 bases between the germline ends. The CDR3 region is CASSLPGTNEQFF. CDR3 DNA sequence: TGTGCCAGCAGCTTACCCGGTACCAATGAGCAGTTCTTC. Based on the CDR3 plus reference TRBV7-2 and TRBJ2-1, the full variable domain is GAGVSQSPSNKVTEKGKDVELRCDPISGHTALYWYRQSLGQGLEFLIYFQGNSAPDKSGLPSDRFSAERTGGSVSTLTIQRTQQEDSAVYLCASSLPGTNEQFFGPGTRLTVL.

Comment on this clone: Other nucleotide sequences in the sample specify the same CDR3. This chain links TRBV19 with TRBJ1-1; no firm D call. The CDR3 consists of 13 residues. Germline V CDR1 and CDR2: LNHDA, SQIVND (reference sequence). V was trimmed by 3 bases and J by 0 bases, leaving 5 bases between them. The CDR3 DNA is TGTGCCAGTAGTATCTCAATGAACACTGAAGCTTTCTTT. It encodes CASSISMNTEAFF.

The V and J genes are TRBV7-2 and TRBJ1-1; 9 bases line up with TRBD1. The CDR3 has 15 residues. The germline V gene encodes CDR1 SGHTA and CDR2 FQGNSA. V was pared by 5 bases and J by 3 bases, with 7 bases of the junction left unmatched. This CDR3 reads CASSPIQGAHTEAFF. In DNA, the CDR3 is TGTGCCAGCAGCCCAATACAGGGGGCGCACACTGAAGCTTTCTTT. The variable domain in full, with the rest retrieved from reference TRBV7-2 and TRBJ1-1, is GAGVSQSPSNKVTEKGKDVELRCDPISGHTALYWYRQSLGQGLEFLIYFQGNSAPDKSGLPSDRFSAERTGGSVSTLTIQRTQQEDSAVYLCASSPIQGAHTEAFFGQGTRLTVV.

The gene calls are TRBV11-3 and TRBJ2-1; 7 bases map to TRBD1. The germline V gene encodes CDR1 SGHNT and CDR2 YENEEA. Germline trimming cut 5 bases from V and 0 bases from J; bases unmatched to any gene: 7. This CDR3 is 16 amino acids long. The CDR3 nucleotides are TGTGCCAGCAGCCTCGGTTCAGGGGGCTCCTACAATGAGCAGTTCTTC. This sequence encodes CASSLGSGGSYNEQFF. The variable domain in full, with the rest retrieved from reference TRBV11-3 and TRBJ2-1, is EAGVVQSPRYKIIEKKQPVAFWCNPISGHNTLYWYLQNLGQGPELLIRYENEEAVDDSQLPKDRFSAERLKGVDSTLKIQPAELGDSAVYLCASSLGSGGSYNEQFFGPGTRLTVL.

The gene calls are TRBV5-5 and TRBJ1-4; 10 bases are shared with TRBD1. The CDR3 spans 16 residues. The V and J ends lost 4 bases and 4 bases, in that order; junction bases with no gene match: 7. CDR1 is SGHKS and CDR2 is YYEKEE in the germline V gene (reference sequence). The CDR3 nucleotides are TGTGCCAGCAGCCCACGACAGGGGGCAGTTAATGAAAAACTGTTTTTT. Encoded protein: CASSPRQGAVNEKLFF.

This rearrangement joins TRBV11-3 to TRBJ2-5; the D gene is possibly TRBD1 (7 bases). Trimming stripped 5 bases from V and 3 bases from J, with 10 bases between. Germline loops: CDR1 SGHNT, CDR2 YENEEA. The CDR3 loop spans 13 amino acids. The chain's CDR3 is CASSRGTEETQYF. Written as DNA, the CDR3 is TGTGCCAGCAGCCGCGGGACAGAAGAGACCCAGTACTTC.

The chain employs TRBV4-1 and TRBJ1-1, with unresolved D. Trimming removed 7 bases from V and 0 bases from J, with 9 bases in between. From germline, CDR1 is MGHRA and CDR2 YSYEKL. The CDR3 consists of 13 residues. The CDR3 loop reads CASTFTVNTEAFF. In nucleotides, the CDR3 is TGCGCCAGCACTTTTACAGTGAACACTGAAGCTTTCTTT.

The chain has TRBV7-2 and TRBJ2-7, with TRBD1 as a possible D gene (6 bases). The V and J ends lost 4 bases and 3 bases respectively, with 10 bases between them. Germline CDR1 reads SGHTA; CDR2 reads FQGNSA. The CDR3 loop spans 13 amino acids. In DNA form, the CDR3 reads TGTGCCAGCAGCTACGGACAGAACTACGAGCAGTACTTC. Protein product: CASSYGQNYEQYF. Full variable domain (rest looked up from reference TRBV7-2 and TRBJ2-7): GAGVSQSPSNKVTEKGKDVELRCDPISGHTALYWYRQSLGQGLEFLIYFQGNSAPDKSGLPSDRFSAERTGGSVSTLTIQRTQQEDSAVYLCASSYGQNYEQYFGPGTRLTVT.

The CDR3 protein is CASSLEPGQGLGGYTF. The CDR3 DNA follows: TGTGCCAGCAGCTTAGAACCAGGACAGGGGTTGGGAGGCTACACCTTC. The chain employs TRBV11-2 and TRBJ1-2, with 9 bases that match TRBD1. In germline, CDR1 is SGHAT, CDR2 FQNNGV. V lost 0 bases, J lost 8 bases, and 10 bases stayed unmatched. The CDR3 has 16 amino acids.

The chain has TRBV27 and TRBJ2-5; 7 bases fit TRBD1. The V segment lost 6 bases and the J segment 5 bases; nucleotides outside the gene matches: 3. Germline V CDR1 and CDR2: MNHEY, SMNVEV (reference sequence). This CDR3 has 12 amino acids. CDR3 loop: CASRNRGETQYF. In nucleotides, the CDR3 is TGTGCCAGCAGGAACAGGGGTGAGACCCAGTACTTC.

The V and J genes are TRBV29-1 and TRBJ1-2, with unresolved D. Germline CDR1 is SQVTM and CDR2 is ANQGSEA. The CDR3 loop spans 13 amino acids. Trimming took off 2 bases at V and 8 bases at J, with 15 bases between the two ends. CDR3 bases: TGCAGCGTTGAACTCCGATCTCGGCAAGGCTACACCTTC. It codes for CSVELRSRQGYTF.

V and J are TRBV4-1 and TRBJ1-1, with D unresolved. CDR1 MGHRA and CDR2 YSYEKL come from the germline V gene. V dropped 0 bases and J dropped 2 bases, with 10 bases sitting between them. The CDR3 is 15 residues long. The CDR3 coding sequence is TGCGCCAGCAGCCAAGATAGGGCTCTAAACACTGAAGCTTTCTTT. Amino acid sequence: CASSQDRALNTEAFF.

This rearrangement joins TRBV9 to TRBJ2-1; D not certain. The CDR3 is 12 residues long. With 0 bases removed from V and 8 bases from J, the gap between germline ends came to 6 bases. Germline CDR1 is SGDLS and CDR2 is YYNGEE. The CDR3 spells CASSVGGYEQFF. CDR3 in DNA: TGTGCCAGCAGCGTAGGTGGGTATGAGCAGTTCTTC.

The chain employs TRBV11-3 and TRBJ2-2; a weak D match, TRBD2 (6 bases). The germline V and J ends were trimmed by 2 bases and 0 bases, with 19 bases remaining between them. The germline V gene encodes CDR1 SGHNT and CDR2 YENEEA. This CDR3 has 19 amino acids. The CDR3 DNA is TGTGCCAGCAGCTTAACGGTACTCATCGGGACTCCGAACACCGGGGAGCTGTTTTTT. It yields the protein CASSLTVLIGTPNTGELFF.